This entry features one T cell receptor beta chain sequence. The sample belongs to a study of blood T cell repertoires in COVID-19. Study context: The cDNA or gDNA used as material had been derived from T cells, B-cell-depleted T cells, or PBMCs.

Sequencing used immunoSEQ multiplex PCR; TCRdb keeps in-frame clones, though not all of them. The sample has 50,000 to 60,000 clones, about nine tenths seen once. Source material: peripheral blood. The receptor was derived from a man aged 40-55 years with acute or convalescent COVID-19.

The CDR3 nucleotides read TGCGCCAGCAGCCCCCCTTTTGTCCAGGGCGCAGATACGCAGTATTTT. Residues: CASSPPFVQGADTQYF. The J gene is TRBJ2-3, the V gene TRBV5-1, with D possibly matching TRBD1 (5 bases). The V gene's germline CDR1 is SGHRS and CDR2 YFSETQ. V dropped 4 bases and J dropped 4 bases, with 19 bases sitting between them. The CDR3 has 16 residues.